The entry below gives a single T cell receptor (beta chain) sequence along with its context. Its target is not known. The data belong to a study of shared clonotypes between healthy human individuals. Regarding the study as a whole: Non-shared clonotypes showed lower generation probabilities than clonotypes common to all four donors.

Germline lookup yields CDR1 MNHEY and CDR2 SVGAGI. With V trimmed by 4 bases and J by 3 bases, 6 bases remained unmatched. This CDR3 is built from 14 residues. Assay: immunoSEQ multiplex PCR; the TCRdb copy retains only in-frame clones and omits some. The table records 150,000 to 200,000 clones, approximately 60% of them present only once. This receptor was identified in a man aged 25-45 years in good health. The source material was memory CD4+ T cells sorted from blood. The subset is: CD45RA-negative fraction. The chain couples TRBV6-5 to TRBJ2-7; TRBD2 agrees at 7 bases. CDR3: CASSSPGGLYEQYF. As DNA, the CDR3 is TGTGCCAGCAGTTCCCCGGGAGGCCTCTACGAGCAGTACTTC.